Described below is a single T cell receptor (beta chain) sequence and its context. V was trimmed by 3 bases and J by 7 bases, leaving 15 bases between them. Germline V CDR1 and CDR2: GTSNPN, SVGIG (reference sequence). The length of the CDR3 is 13 residues. The data belong to a study of cytomegalovirus exposure and HLA in healthy donors. The PCR had 60 Vbeta and 13 Jbeta primers. Measured with immunoSEQ multiplex PCR; TCRdb has only the in-frame clones, and not every one. In the table there are roughly 170,000 clones, 75% to 85% of which are singletons. Source material: PBMCs. The receptor was derived from a boy between 10 and 17 years old in good health and CMV-seronegative. The J gene is TRBJ1-1, the V gene TRBV30, with TRBD1 as a possible D gene (5 bases). The CDR3 protein is CAWSQGVSNEAFF. CDR3 nucleotide sequence: TGTGCCTGGAGCCAAGGGGTGTCCAATGAAGCTTTCTTT.